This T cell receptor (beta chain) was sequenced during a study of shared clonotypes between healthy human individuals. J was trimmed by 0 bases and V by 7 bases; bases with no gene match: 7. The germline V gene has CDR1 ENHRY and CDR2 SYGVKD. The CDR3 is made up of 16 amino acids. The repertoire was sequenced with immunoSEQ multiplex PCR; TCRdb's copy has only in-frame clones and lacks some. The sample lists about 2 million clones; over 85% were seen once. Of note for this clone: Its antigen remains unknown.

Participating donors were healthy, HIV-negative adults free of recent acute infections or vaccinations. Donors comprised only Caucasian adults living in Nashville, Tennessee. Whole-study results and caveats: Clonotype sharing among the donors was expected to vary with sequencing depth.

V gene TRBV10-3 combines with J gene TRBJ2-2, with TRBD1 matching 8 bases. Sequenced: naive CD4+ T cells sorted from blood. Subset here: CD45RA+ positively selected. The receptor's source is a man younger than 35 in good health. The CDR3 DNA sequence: TGTGCCATCACTGCTAAACAGGGGGCGAACACCGGGGAGCTGTTTTTT. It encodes CAITAKQGANTGELFF.